The next 30 T cell receptor beta chains were all read from a single sample in a study of T cells in Graves' hyperthyroidism and ophthalmopathy (dated by TCRdb to the late 2010s). Libraries were made using multiplex PCR. Instrument on record: Illumina HiSeq 2000. Amplification of TCR beta CDR3 regions was carried out from RNA transcripts. The first round of RT-PCR for the TCR CDR3 was performed with the HTBI primer set and the Qiagen OneStep RT-PCR kit. The raw public data were reprocessed by TCRdb itself: fastp quality trimming at Q25, MiXCR clonotype calling, in-frame beta chains only. One record per CDR3 amino acid sequence lists the most common genes and DNA. The sample table lists a few hundred thousand distinct CDR3 sequences, 35% to 55% of them with a count of one. The ten biggest clones cover approximately 7.5% of the sample. Sequences were obtained from peripheral blood or thyroid tissue (not recorded which). The source of these receptors is a young woman with Graves' hyperthyroidism.

This clonotype was detected many times. The chain is built from TRBV2 and TRBJ1-3; D remains unclear. Trimming removed 7 bases from V and 2 bases from J, with 9 bases in between. Germline assignment: CDR1 SNHLY and CDR2 FYNNEI. The CDR3 consists of 13 residues. CDR3 region: CASKRGPGNTIYF. In DNA, the CDR3 is TGTGCCAGCAAGCGCGGGCCTGGAAACACCATATATTTT.

This clonotype was counted a single time. V usage is TRBV11-2 and J usage is TRBJ2-5, with D perhaps assigned TRBD1 or TRBD2 (5 bases each). Germline CDR1 is SGHAT and CDR2 is FQNNGV. CDR3 length: 15 residues. The V end was cut by 3 bases, the J end by 2 bases, with 13 bases between. CDR3 DNA sequence: TGTGCCAGCAGCTTGGTTGGGGACCTACAAGAGACCCAGTACTTC. As protein: CASSLVGDLQETQYF.

The chain carries TRBV20-1 and TRBJ1-2; TRBD1 might be the D (5 bases). Germline CDR1 reads DFQATT; CDR2 reads SNEGSKA (reference sequence). The length of the CDR3 is 14 residues. V dropped 5 bases and J dropped 4 bases, with 17 bases sitting between them. The CDR3 loop is CSAVLHGTTYGYTF. For the CDR3, the DNA is TGCAGTGCTGTACTGCATGGGACGACCTATGGCTACACCTTC.

This clonotype occurred a few times. This rearrangement joins TRBV6-6 to TRBJ2-3; D is unclear. Trimming took off 7 bases at V and 5 bases at J, with 10 bases between the two ends. This CDR3 is 12 amino acids long. Germline lookup yields CDR1 MNHNY and CDR2 SVGAGI (reference sequence). CDR3 residues: CASTMAGDTQYF. CDR3 in DNA: TGTGCCAGCACAATGGCCGGAGATACGCAGTATTTT.

The V gene is TRBV5-5, the J gene TRBJ1-2; D gene ambiguous. Germline V CDR1 and CDR2: SGHKS, YYEKEE (reference sequence). V was pared by 6 bases and J by 8 bases, with 11 bases between. This CDR3 comprises 11 residues. The CDR3 loop reads CASKAGSGYTF. CDR3 sequence (DNA): TGTGCCAGCAAGGCGGGGAGCGGCTACACCTTC.

The V gene is TRBV10-3, the J gene TRBJ2-7; D gene unclear. V was pared by 5 bases and J by 4 bases, with 15 bases between. Germline loops: CDR1 ENHRY, CDR2 SYGVKD. The CDR3 runs 14 residues. As DNA, the CDR3 is TGTGCCATCAGTACAAACCCTGGTGGGTACGAGCAGTACTTC. The encoded protein is CAISTNPGGYEQYF.

There are many counts of this clonotype. V usage is TRBV4-3 and J usage is TRBJ2-5; D is tentatively TRBD1 or TRBD2 (5 bases each). V shed 0 bases and J shed 4 bases, with 12 bases lying between them. Germline CDR1 is LGHNA and CDR2 is YSLEER. This CDR3 comprises 15 residues. In DNA, the CDR3 is TGCGCCAGCAGCCAAGATGGTACGGGACCAGAGACCCAGTACTTC. Encoded protein: CASSQDGTGPETQYF.

This clonotype was observed at least ten times. The chain joins TRBV5-4 to TRBJ1-1; D unclear. Deletions cut 0 bases from V and 1 base from J, with 7 bases between. Germline V gives CDR1 SGHNT, CDR2 YYREEE (reference sequence). This CDR3 is built from 14 residues. This CDR3 reads CASSLEAANTEAFF. The CDR3 bases are TGTGCCAGCAGCTTGGAGGCGGCGAACACTGAAGCTTTCTTT.

The V gene is TRBV29-1, the J gene TRBJ2-7; 7 bases line up with TRBD1. The CDR3 covers 12 residues. With V trimmed by 6 bases and J by 4 bases, 6 bases remained unmatched. Germline CDR1 and CDR2: SQVTM and ANQGSEA. This CDR3 reads CSVIGTEYEQYF. The CDR3 nucleotides read TGCAGCGTCATCGGGACAGAGTACGAGCAGTACTTC.

This clonotype was observed at least ten times. The chain is built from TRBV7-9 and TRBJ2-7; the D gene could be TRBD1 or TRBD2 (5 bases each). Per germline, CDR1 SEHNR and CDR2 FQNEAQ (reference sequence). Trimming removed 1 base at V and 4 bases at J, with 8 bases between. The CDR3 is 13 residues long. CDR3 loop: CASSLVEGYEQYF. The CDR3 nucleotides read TGTGCCAGCAGCTTAGTAGAGGGGTACGAGCAGTACTTC. Together with reference TRBV7-9 and TRBJ2-7, the CDR3 gives the full variable domain: DTGVSQNPRHKITKRGQNVTFRCDPISEHNRLYWYRQTLGQGPEFLTYFQNEAQLEKSRLLSDRFSAERPKGSFSTLEIQRTEQGDSAMYLCASSLVEGYEQYFGPGTRLTVT.

In its sample, this clonotype was seen many times. The chain has TRBV5-1 and TRBJ2-5, with D perhaps TRBD1 (5 bases). Germline lookup yields CDR1 SGHRS and CDR2 YFSETQ. V dropped 1 base and J dropped 5 bases, with 15 bases sitting between them. The CDR3 spans 15 residues. The CDR3: CASSLRRVTAETQYF. The CDR3 DNA sequence: TGCGCCAGCAGCTTGAGGCGAGTGACAGCGGAGACCCAGTACTTC.

The rearrangement uses TRBV7-6 and TRBJ2-3; D gene ambiguous. The CDR3 length is 13 residues. The V gene lost 5 bases and the J gene lost 1 base, with 7 bases spanning the gap. CDR1 is SGHVS and CDR2 is FNYEAQ in the germline V gene. CDR3 loop: CASSPGGTDTQYF. Written as DNA, the CDR3 is TGTGCCAGCAGCCCCGGAGGCACAGATACGCAGTATTTT. Together with reference TRBV7-6 and TRBJ2-3, the CDR3 gives the full variable domain: GAGVSQSPRYKVTKRGQDVALRCDPISGHVSLYWYRQALGQGPEFLTYFNYEAQQDKSGLPNDRFSAERPEGSISTLTIQRTEQRDSAMYRCASSPGGTDTQYFGPGTRLTVL.

The CDR3 is CASSQANEAFF. CDR3 nucleotides: TGTGCCAGCAGCCAAGCTAATGAAGCTTTCTTT. The chain uses TRBV4-2 and TRBJ1-1; unclear D gene. V was clipped by 1 base and J by 7 bases, with 4 bases between them. From germline, CDR1 is LGHNA and CDR2 YNFKEQ. The CDR3 runs 11 residues.

This clonotype was found many times. V and J are TRBV4-1 and TRBJ1-2, with a weak D call TRBD1 (6 bases). Germline V gene data show CDR1 as MGHRA and CDR2 as YSYEKL. Trimming removed 2 bases from V and 5 bases from J, with 18 bases in between. The CDR3 extends over 16 amino acids. The chain's CDR3 is CASSQPRTGQKYGYTF. Here the CDR3 DNA reads TGCGCCAGCAGCCAACCGAGAACAGGGCAGAAGTATGGCTACACCTTC.

The gene calls are TRBV12-3 or TRBV12-4 and TRBJ2-3; a weak D match, TRBD2 (6 bases). V lost 6 bases and J lost 6, with 25 bases in between. The CDR3 covers 17 residues. The CDR3 here is CASSRTRAGRAQDTQYF. The CDR3, as DNA: TGTGCCAGCAGCCGCACCCGGGCGGGAAGGGCCCAGGATACGCAGTATTTT.

A word on this clonotype: A read error is possible here, since a much larger clone lies one base away. The chain carries TRBV5-5 and TRBJ1-5, with unresolved D. Trimming stripped 4 bases from V and 0 bases from J, with 14 bases between. Germline assignment: CDR1 SGHKS and CDR2 YYEKEE (reference sequence). The CDR3 is 16 amino acids. CDR3 DNA: TGTGCCAGCAGCCCGGCGGTCAGAATTAGCAATCAGCCCCAGCATTTT. This gives the protein CASSPAVRISNQPQHF.

This chain uses TRBV10-3 with TRBJ1-2, with TRBD1 matching over 11 bases. V trimming: 6 bases; J trimming: 6 bases; junction bases outside the gene matches: 6. The CDR3 runs 14 residues. The V gene's germline CDR1 is ENHRY and CDR2 SYGVKD. As DNA, the CDR3 is TGTGCCATCAGCTACGGACAGGGGGCGGATGGCTACACCTTC. The encoded protein is CAISYGQGADGYTF.

This chain joins TRBV29-1 and TRBJ2-7; either TRBD1 or TRBD2 may supply D (5 bases each). The CDR3 runs 11 residues. The V end lost 8 bases, the J end lost 4 bases, and 12 bases lay between the germline ends. Germline CDR1 and CDR2: SQVTM and ANQGSEA. CDR3 coding DNA: TGCAGCTTGGCAGGGAGATACGAGCAGTACTTC. Its translation: CSLAGRYEQYF.

This clonotype was recorded at least ten times. This sequence joins TRBV27 and TRBJ1-5; no definite D call. The germline V and J ends were trimmed by 6 bases and 7 bases, with 16 bases remaining between them. The CDR3 spans 14 residues. Germline V gene lookup returns CDR1 MNHEY and CDR2 SMNVEV (reference sequence). CDR3 nucleotides: TGTGCCAGCAGCCCCGACAAGATCACCCAGCCCCAGCATTTT. Encoded protein: CASSPDKITQPQHF.

The genes are TRBV24-1 and TRBJ2-7; weak D call: TRBD1 (6 bases). Germline CDR1 and CDR2: KGHDR and SFDVKD. This CDR3 has 17 residues. Trimming shortened V by 2 bases and J by 9 bases, and 25 bases separated the two germline ends. The DNA of the CDR3 is TGTGCCACCAGTGATTCCCCGACAGGACCGGACACAGATACGCAGTACTTC. This codes for CATSDSPTGPDTDTQYF.

The CDR3 spells CASSSEGGTVGPNYGYTF. The CDR3 DNA reads as TGCGCCAGCAGCTCAGAGGGGGGGACAGTGGGGCCTAACTATGGCTACACCTTC. The chain recombines TRBV4-1 with TRBJ1-2; 7 nucleotides align to TRBD1. Germline lookup yields CDR1 MGHRA and CDR2 YSYEKL. After removal of 5 bases from V and 0 bases from J, the junction contained 15 bases not matched to a gene. The length of the CDR3 is 18 residues.

This clonotype appeared a few times. The chain uses TRBV15 and TRBJ1-1; TRBD1 agrees at 8 bases. The CDR3 length is 16 residues. Germline values: CDR1 LNHNV, CDR2 YYDKDF (reference sequence). The V gene end was trimmed by 0 bases and the J gene end by 1 base; junction bases not matched to a gene: 4. In DNA form, the CDR3 reads TGTGCCACCAGCAGAGATAGGACAGGGACGAACACTGAAGCTTTCTTT. The encoded protein is CATSRDRTGTNTEAFF. Complete variable domain (other parts from reference TRBV15 and TRBJ1-1): DAMVIQNPRYQVTQFGKPVTLSCSQTLNHNVMYWYQQKSSQAPKLLFHYYDKDFNNEADTPDNFQSRRPNTSFCFLDIRSPGLGDTAMYLCATSRDRTGTNTEAFFGQGTRLTVV.

This clonotype was observed many times. The genes are TRBV5-1 and TRBJ1-3; D is unclear. Germline assignment: CDR1 SGHRS and CDR2 YFSETQ. Trimming shortened V by 4 bases and J by 5 bases, and 10 bases separated the two germline ends. This CDR3 is built from 13 residues. The CDR3 DNA sequence: TGCGCCAGCAGCAGCGTAGATCGAAACACCATATATTTT. It encodes CASSSVDRNTIYF.

In DNA, the CDR3 is TGTGCCAGCAGTGAAATGGGCGGGAGAGGAGATACGCAGTATTTT. This translates into CASSEMGGRGDTQYF. The chain recombines TRBV2 with TRBJ2-3, with 7 positions matching TRBD2. CDR1 is SNHLY, CDR2 FYNNEI, per germline. This CDR3 is built from 15 residues. V lost 2 bases to trimming and J lost 5 bases; unmatched junction nucleotides: 7.

The sample holds one count of this clonotype. The gene calls are TRBV5-1 and TRBJ1-1; TRBD1 aligns across 9 bases. From germline, CDR1 is SGHRS and CDR2 YFSETQ. This CDR3 spans 15 amino acids. V shed 4 bases and J 0 bases; nucleotides not matched to a gene: 4. CDR3 DNA: TGCGCCAGCAGCGTGACAGGGGGTGTGAACACTGAAGCTTTCTTT. It specifies CASSVTGGVNTEAFF.

J is TRBJ1-5 and V is TRBV7-2; D remains ambiguous. The CDR3 is made up of 14 amino acids. The ends were cut back, 0 bases at V and 8 bases at J, with 11 bases in the middle. The germline CDR1 and CDR2 sequences are SGHTA and FQGNSA. CDR3 protein: CASSLARVGKPQHF. In nucleotides, the CDR3 is TGTGCCAGCAGCTTAGCGCGGGTGGGAAAGCCCCAGCATTTT.

The rearrangement links TRBV10-3 to TRBJ2-5, with TRBD1 as a possible D gene (5 bases). The CDR3 sequence is 14 residues long. Germline CDR1 reads ENHRY; CDR2 reads SYGVKD. V lost 2 bases to trimming and J lost 1 base, with 8 bases between them. For the CDR3, the DNA is TGTGCCATCAGTGAGGGCAGGGCCCAAGAGACCCAGTACTTC. This encodes CAISEGRAQETQYF.

This clonotype was seen ten or more times. This chain uses TRBV7-2 with TRBJ2-2, with D hard to call. CDR3 length: 16 residues. Germline V gives CDR1 SGHTA, CDR2 FQGNSA. V lost 1 base and J 1 base, leaving 10 bases between the germline ends. CDR3 nucleotides: TGTGCCAGCAGCTTAGTGGCGGTCCTGAACACCGGGGAGCTGTTTTTT. It encodes CASSLVAVLNTGELFF.

This rearrangement joins TRBV10-3 to TRBJ1-1; D unclear. From germline, CDR1 is ENHRY and CDR2 SYGVKD. This CDR3 comprises 15 residues. V was pared by 2 bases and J by 1 base, with 11 bases between. CDR3 residues: CAISERSAPNTEAFF. CDR3 in DNA: TGTGCCATCAGTGAGCGGAGCGCCCCGAACACTGAAGCTTTCTTT.

J is TRBJ2-6 and V is TRBV29-1, with D unresolved. V was clipped by 6 bases and J by 4 bases, with 10 bases between them. The germline V gene has CDR1 SQVTM and CDR2 ANQGSEA. The CDR3 is 13 amino acids. This chain's CDR3 is CSVQVPGANVLTF. The CDR3 nucleotides read TGCAGCGTCCAGGTTCCGGGGGCCAACGTCCTGACTTTC.